This T cell receptor (beta chain) was profiled in a study of post-analysis software for immune sequencing data. Regarding the study as a whole: Included in a set of roughly five TRBV segments more frequent in patients than controls were TRBV5-6, TRBV5-1 and TRBV20-1. Multiple sclerosis was associated with a significant reduction in normalized Chao1 diversity relative to controls.

cDNA libraries of TCR beta carried unique molecular identifiers. TCRdb reanalysed the PCR reads using MiXCR and keeps one entry per CDR3 protein. The table includes about 540,000 distinct CDR3 sequences, 30% to 40% detected once. Germline V gene sequence: CDR1 MDHEN, CDR2 SYDVKM. This CDR3 contains 14 residues. Trimming took off 2 bases at V and 4 bases at J, with 12 bases between the two ends. For this clonotype: The target antigen is unknown.

Source material: blood. J is TRBJ2-7 and V is TRBV28; maybe TRBD1 (6 bases). The sequence was collected from a girl aged 2-17 years with multiple sclerosis. The CDR3 is CASSLVGRGYEQYF. The CDR3 nucleotides read TGTGCCAGCAGTTTAGTCGGCAGGGGATACGAGCAGTACTTC.